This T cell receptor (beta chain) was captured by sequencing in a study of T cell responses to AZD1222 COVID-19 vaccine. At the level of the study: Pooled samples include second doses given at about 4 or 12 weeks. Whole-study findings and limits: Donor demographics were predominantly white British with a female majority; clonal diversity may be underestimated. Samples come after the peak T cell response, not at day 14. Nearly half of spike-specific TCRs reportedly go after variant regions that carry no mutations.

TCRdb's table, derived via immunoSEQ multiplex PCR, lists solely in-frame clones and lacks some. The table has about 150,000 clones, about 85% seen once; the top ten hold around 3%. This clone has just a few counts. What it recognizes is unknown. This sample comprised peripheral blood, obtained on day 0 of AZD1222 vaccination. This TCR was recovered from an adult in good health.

CDR3 DNA sequence: TGTGCCAGCAGTTTTCTGGACAGGGTTGAAAAACTGTTTTTT. As protein: CASSFLDRVEKLFF. The chain has TRBV28 and TRBJ1-4; 8 nucleotides match TRBD1. J lost 7 bases, V lost 3 bases, and 4 bases had no gene match. Germline CDR1 reads MDHEN; CDR2 reads SYDVKM. This CDR3 comprises 14 residues.